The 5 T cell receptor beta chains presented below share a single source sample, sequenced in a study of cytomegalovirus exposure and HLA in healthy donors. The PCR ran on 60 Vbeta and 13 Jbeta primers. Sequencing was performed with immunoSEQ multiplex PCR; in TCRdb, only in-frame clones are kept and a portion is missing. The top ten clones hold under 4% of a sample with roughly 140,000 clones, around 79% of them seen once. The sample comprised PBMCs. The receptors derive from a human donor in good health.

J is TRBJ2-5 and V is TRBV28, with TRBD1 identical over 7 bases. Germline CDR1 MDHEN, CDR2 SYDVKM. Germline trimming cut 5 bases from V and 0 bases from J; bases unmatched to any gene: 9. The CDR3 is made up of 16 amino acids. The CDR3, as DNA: TGTGCCAGCAGTGGCCCGGGACAGACCCACCAAGAGACCCAGTACTTC. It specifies CASSGPGQTHQETQYF.

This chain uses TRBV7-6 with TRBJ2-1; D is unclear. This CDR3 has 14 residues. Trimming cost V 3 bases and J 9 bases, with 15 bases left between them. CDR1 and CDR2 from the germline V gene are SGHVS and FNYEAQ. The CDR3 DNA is TGTGCCAGCAGCTTGACACAGATTATTGGTGAGCAGTTCTTC. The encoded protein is CASSLTQIIGEQFF.

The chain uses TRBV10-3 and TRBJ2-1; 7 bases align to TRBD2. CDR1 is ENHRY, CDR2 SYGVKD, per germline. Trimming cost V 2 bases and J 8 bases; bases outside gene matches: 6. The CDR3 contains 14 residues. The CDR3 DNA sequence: TGTGCCATCAGTGAGGGACTAGTCGGCGATGAGCAGTTCTTC. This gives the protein CAISEGLVGDEQFF.

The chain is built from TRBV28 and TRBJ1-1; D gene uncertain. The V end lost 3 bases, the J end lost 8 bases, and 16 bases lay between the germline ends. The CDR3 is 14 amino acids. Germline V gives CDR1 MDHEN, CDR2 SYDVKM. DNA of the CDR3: TGTGCCAGCAGTTTCCCGGCCAGCGGAATAGAAGCTTTCTTT. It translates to CASSFPASGIEAFF.

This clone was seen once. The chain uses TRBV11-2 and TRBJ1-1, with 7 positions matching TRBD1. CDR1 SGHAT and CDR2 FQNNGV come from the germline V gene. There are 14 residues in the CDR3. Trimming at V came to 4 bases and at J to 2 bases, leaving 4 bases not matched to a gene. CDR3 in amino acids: CASSSGTANTEAFF. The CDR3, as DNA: TGTGCCAGCAGCTCCGGGACAGCTAACACTGAAGCTTTCTTT.